The clone carrying this T cell receptor beta chain was recorded many times. This specimen belongs to a study of T-cell reconstitution after alpha-beta-depleted transplantation in children. Unique molecular identifiers tagged the TCRbeta library. MiXCR, run by TCRdb on the PCR reads, gives a single entry per CDR3 protein. The table has 260,000 or so distinct CDR3 sequences, more than 10% seen once. This specimen was PBMCs from the stem cell graft donor, taken from the stem cell graft. The receptor was isolated from a human donor who donated a stem cell graft to a child with acute lymphoblastic leukemia.

CDR3 sequence (DNA): TGTGCCAGCAGTCACCGGACAGACTTCTACGAGCAGTACTTC. Its protein is CASSHRTDFYEQYF. The rearrangement links TRBV6-5 to TRBJ2-7, with D possibly TRBD1 on 6 matching bases. V lost 5 bases and J 3 bases, leaving 14 bases between the germline ends. The CDR3 is 14 residues long. Germline V gene lookup returns CDR1 MNHEY and CDR2 SVGAGI.